The source of this T cell receptor beta chain is a study of cytomegalovirus exposure and HLA in healthy donors. This CDR3 has 12 amino acids. V was cut by 6 bases and J by 7 bases, with 13 bases left in between. Germline CDR1 WSHSY, CDR2 SAAADI. Primers for the PCR totalled 60 Vbeta and 13 Jbeta. TCRdb's table, derived via immunoSEQ multiplex PCR, lists solely in-frame clones and lacks some. The data show about 71,000 clones, 70% seen once. This clone was observed a single time. Sequences were obtained from PBMCs. The clonotype was recovered from a woman between 50 and 59 years old in good health and CMV-seropositive. The genes are TRBV10-2 and TRBJ2-7; tentatively, D is TRBD1 (5 bases). The CDR3 protein is CASSGQGWEQYF. CDR3 DNA sequence: TGCGCCAGCAGCGGACAAGGGTGGGAGCAGTACTTC.